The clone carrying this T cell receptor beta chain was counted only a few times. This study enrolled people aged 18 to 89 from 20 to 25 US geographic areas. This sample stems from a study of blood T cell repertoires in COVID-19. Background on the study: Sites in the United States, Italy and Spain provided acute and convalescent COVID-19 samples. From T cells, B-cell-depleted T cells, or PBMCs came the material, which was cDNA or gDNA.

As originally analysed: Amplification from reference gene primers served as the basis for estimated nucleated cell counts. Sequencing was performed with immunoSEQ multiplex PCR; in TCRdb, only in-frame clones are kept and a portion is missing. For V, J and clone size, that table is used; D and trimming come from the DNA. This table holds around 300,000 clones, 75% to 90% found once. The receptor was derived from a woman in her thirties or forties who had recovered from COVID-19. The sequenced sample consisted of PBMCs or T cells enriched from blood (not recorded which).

The CDR3 loop reads CASSRVAYEQYF. The CDR3 bases are TGTGCCAGCAGCAGGGTCGCCTACGAGCAGTACTTC. The chain is built from TRBV6-5 and TRBJ2-7; D possibly corresponds to TRBD1 (5 bases). The V end lost 6 bases, the J end lost 2 bases, and 8 bases lay between the germline ends. This CDR3 is built from 12 residues. Germline values: CDR1 MNHEY, CDR2 SVGAGI.